These 16 T cell receptor beta chains came from one sample sequenced in a study of graft-versus-host responses after intestinal transplantation. The table came from immunoSEQ multiplex PCR; TCRdb's copy has only in-frame clones and leaves some out. The data contain about 120,000 clones, just under 95% of them singletons. Antigen specificity for these receptors is unknown. Sequenced material: unstimulated CD4+ T cells sorted from spleen or lymph node cells, taken before intestinal transplant. These receptors came from a human donor who received an intestinal transplant.

The chain uses TRBV11-3 and TRBJ1-1; D ambiguous. Trimming took 2 bases from V and 0 from J, leaving 4 bases between them. Germline V gene sequence: CDR1 SGHNT, CDR2 YENEEA. The CDR3 contains 13 residues. The CDR3 coding sequence is TGTGCCAGCAGCTTACGGGTGAACACTGAAGCTTTCTTT. Protein: CASSLRVNTEAFF.

J is TRBJ2-1 and V is TRBV30; D unresolved. V was clipped by 2 bases and J by 6 bases, with 11 bases between them. Germline-derived CDR1 and CDR2 are GTSNPN and SVGIG (reference sequence). There are 13 residues in the CDR3. CDR3 coding DNA: TGTGCCTGGAGTCCCACGAGGACCAATGAGCAGTTCTTC. This encodes CAWSPTRTNEQFF.

The chain combines TRBV19 with TRBJ2-7; D may be TRBD1 or TRBD2 (7 bases each). Per the germline V gene, CDR1 is LNHDA and CDR2 is SQIVND (reference sequence). V was pared by 7 bases and J by 3 bases, with 19 bases between. CDR3 length equals 15 residues. CDR3 sequence reads: CASTMREGAFYEQYF. CDR3 nucleotide sequence: TGTGCCAGTACCATGAGGGAGGGGGCATTCTACGAGCAGTACTTC.

This chain links TRBV30 with TRBJ1-3, with unresolved D. V was trimmed by 3 bases and J by 0 bases, leaving 3 bases between them. This CDR3 spans 12 amino acids. Germline V gene data show CDR1 as GTSNPN and CDR2 as SVGIG (reference sequence). The CDR3 DNA is TGTGCCTGGAGGAGCTCTGGAAACACCATATATTTT. Encoded protein: CAWRSSGNTIYF.

V is TRBV6-5 and J is TRBJ1-1, with 7 bases aligning to TRBD1. The CDR3 is 14 amino acids. From germline, CDR1 is MNHEY and CDR2 SVGAGI. With 11 bases clipped from V and 4 bases from J, the junction kept 13 bases outside the gene matches. The CDR3 is CAVASGGGSTEAFF. CDR3 nucleotides: TGTGCCGTCGCTTCAGGGGGGGGAAGCACTGAAGCTTTCTTT.

This chain joins TRBV7-2 and TRBJ2-1; 9 bases agree with TRBD2. Germline loops: CDR1 SGHTA, CDR2 FQGNSA. The J segment lost 10 bases and the V segment lost 6 bases, leaving 13 bases of the junction unmatched. The CDR3 contains 15 residues. The CDR3 loop reads CASRPPSGVLGEQFF. In DNA, the CDR3 is TGTGCCAGCAGACCCCCTAGCGGGGTGCTAGGGGAGCAGTTCTTC.

The rearrangement joins TRBV9 to TRBJ1-3; D is unclear. CDR3 length: 16 residues. V lost 0 bases, J lost 4 bases, and 14 bases lay in between. Per the germline V gene, CDR1 is SGDLS and CDR2 is YYNGEE. The CDR3 protein is CASSVDAPLTGNTIYF. The DNA of the CDR3 is TGTGCCAGCAGCGTAGACGCCCCCTTGACCGGAAACACCATATATTTT.

The rearrangement joins TRBV7-9 to TRBJ1-3, with 9 bases that match TRBD1. The CDR3 has 17 amino acids. The germline V gene has CDR1 SEHNR and CDR2 FQNEAQ (reference sequence). V was pared by 5 bases and J by 3 bases, with 11 bases of the junction left unmatched. CDR3 region: CASSPRRDRAGGNTIYF. The CDR3 DNA reads as TGTGCCAGCAGCCCTCGCCGGGACAGGGCGGGTGGAAACACCATATATTTT.

The CDR3 nucleotides read TGTGCCAGCAGCTTACTTCGAGACTCGAGTAGGGCAGATACGCAGTATTTT. Its protein product is CASSLLRDSSRADTQYF. The chain uses TRBV5-4 and TRBJ2-3, with no clear D. Deletions cut 2 bases from V and 4 bases from J, with 20 bases between. Germline V gives CDR1 SGHNT, CDR2 YYREEE (reference sequence). CDR3 length equals 17 residues.

The chain combines TRBV5-1 with TRBJ2-3, with 10 bases identical to TRBD2. The J segment lost 0 bases and the V segment lost 4 bases, leaving 5 bases of the junction unmatched. The CDR3 covers 16 residues. Per the germline V gene, CDR1 is SGHRS and CDR2 is YFSETQ. CDR3 nucleotides: TGCGCCAGCAGCACGGGACTAGCGCTTAGCACAGATACGCAGTATTTT. Its protein product is CASSTGLALSTDTQYF.

The chain is built from TRBV9 and TRBJ2-7; 9 positions agree with TRBD1. The CDR3 runs 13 residues. After removal of 0 bases from V and 7 bases from J, the junction contained 2 bases not matched to a gene. Looked up from germline, CDR1 is SGDLS and CDR2 is YYNGEE. The CDR3 DNA follows: TGTGCCAGCAGCGTAGGGGACAGGGTAGAGCAGTACTTC. Residues: CASSVGDRVEQYF.

V and J are TRBV6-1 and TRBJ2-7; D possibly matches TRBD1 or TRBD2 (5 bases each). Per the germline V gene, CDR1 is MNHNS and CDR2 is SASEGT. The CDR3 has 15 residues. The V end lost 6 bases, the J end lost 0 bases, and 15 bases lay between the germline ends. This CDR3 is CASRVPGRNSYEQYF. For the CDR3, the DNA is TGTGCCAGCAGGGTACCGGGACGGAACTCCTACGAGCAGTACTTC.

This clone has just a few counts. This chain connects TRBV6-5 to TRBJ1-3; D ambiguous. V was trimmed by 6 bases and J by 3 bases, leaving 9 bases between them. The CDR3 covers 13 residues. Germline CDR1 is MNHEY and CDR2 is SVGAGI. This chain's CDR3 is CASSLSLGNTIYF. CDR3 nucleotide sequence: TGTGCCAGCAGCCTGAGCCTTGGAAACACCATATATTTT.

The gene calls are TRBV7-6 and TRBJ2-1, with 7 bases aligning to TRBD2. This CDR3 comprises 14 residues. CDR1 is SGHVS and CDR2 is FNYEAQ in the germline V gene. V was pared by 3 bases and J by 8 bases, with 7 bases of the junction left unmatched. DNA for the CDR3: TGTGCCAGCAGCTTTGGGGGGAGGGGCGATGAGCAGTTCTTC. It codes for CASSFGGRGDEQFF. The full variable domain, its missing parts supplied by reference TRBV7-6 and TRBJ2-1, is GAGVSQSPRYKVTKRGQDVALRCDPISGHVSLYWYRQALGQGPEFLTYFNYEAQQDKSGLPNDRFSAERPEGSISTLTIQRTEQRDSAMYRCASSFGGRGDEQFFGPGTRLTVL.

The chain links TRBV14 to TRBJ2-7; TRBD2 aligns across 7 bases. V gave up 2 bases and J gave up 0 bases; unmatched junction bases: 4. The CDR3 runs 15 residues. Germline V gene data show CDR1 as SGHDN and CDR2 as FVKESK. The CDR3 DNA sequence: TGTGCCAGCAGCCAATGGGGGGGAAGCTCCTACGAGCAGTACTTC. Translation gives CASSQWGGSSYEQYF.

This clone was counted a single time. V is TRBV6-1 and J is TRBJ2-3; no definite D call. CDR3 length equals 13 residues. Germline CDR1 MNHNS, CDR2 SASEGT. V lost 3 bases and J lost 6, with 10 bases in between. The CDR3 nucleotides are TGTGCCAGCAGTGAGGCCCTGAGGGATACGCAGTATTTT. It translates to CASSEALRDTQYF.